A selection of T cell receptor beta chains follows, all from one sample in a study of control samples from healthy donors and cancer patients. Data came from immunoSEQ multiplex PCR; TCRdb stores just in-frame clones and leaves some out. The data show around 94,000 clones, with around 86% seen just once and roughly 1.3% held by the top ten. Sequencing was done on a sample of blood. The receptors were sampled from a woman in her fifties or sixties in good health. CDR3s include the opening cysteine and the closing phenylalanine or tryptophan. Rows may omit the clone size; those that give it use once, few, many or a size class.

j_call v_call clone_size cdr3_aa
TRBJ1-2 TRBV5-1 - CASSLEGTGASNYGYTF
TRBJ2-2 TRBV7-9 - CASQAGANTGELFF
TRBJ2-7 TRBV7-2 - CASSASWDGSYEQYF
TRBJ2-7 TRBV18 - CASSPLPYEQYF
TRBJ1-2 TRBV29-1 once CSVEGVGPLQYTF
TRBJ1-2 TRBV28 - CASSLRGRGGRNGYTF
TRBJ1-1 TRBV19 - CASKTSRDRANTEAFF
TRBJ2-7 TRBV5-1 - CASSGYSGSANEQYF
TRBJ1-2 TRBV12-3/TRBV12-4 - CASSLRNYGYTF
TRBJ1-5 TRBV15 - CATSRGAPSNQPQHF
TRBJ1-5 TRBV5-6 few CASSLPWTGVPRQPQHF
TRBJ2-4 TRBV19 once CASSKDTTQAKNIQYF
TRBJ1-4 TRBV5-1 - CASSLVPGGSNEKLFF
TRBJ2-5 TRBV9 - CASSVSAVQETQYF
TRBJ1-5 TRBV19 - CASSQPQGGQQPQHF
TRBJ1-1 TRBV10-3 - CAITRTGDTEAFF
TRBJ2-3 TRBV5-1 once CASSTSGDTQYF
TRBJ1-6 TRBV7-2 - CASSLARSGVRSPLHF
TRBJ1-5 TRBV27 - CASKGQRDSNQPQHF
TRBJ2-3 TRBV6-2/TRBV6-3 - CASSTREAGTDTQYF
TRBJ2-1 TRBV11-2 - CASSYGQRSYNEQFF
TRBJ1-6 TRBV9 once CASSVGDSDNSPLHF
TRBJ1-5 TRBV9 - CASSARGLNNQPQHF
TRBJ2-1 TRBV7-8 - CASHRSGFTYNEQFF
TRBJ1-2 TRBV2 - CASRRGQGAGSWGYTF
TRBJ2-7 TRBV6-5 - CASSGQGASHEQYF
TRBJ2-1 TRBV2 - CASIERGYNEQFF
TRBJ1-4 TRBV4-3 - CASSQGDGATNEKLFF
TRBJ1-5 TRBV3-1/TRBV3-2 - CASSQDPGQSCSQPQHF
TRBJ1-1 TRBV7-6 - CASSGPGGEAFF
TRBJ1-2 TRBV28 - CASSITGQGAFYGYTF
TRBJ2-3 TRBV5-4 - CASSTSTPGQGETDTQYF
TRBJ2-4 TRBV18 - CASSLSTGGENIQYF
TRBJ2-5 TRBV15 - CATSRDRLEETQYF
TRBJ2-2 TRBV10-3 - CAIRGSTGELFF
TRBJ1-2 TRBV29-1 - CSVLTGGNYGYTF
TRBJ1-2 TRBV6-2/TRBV6-3 - CASSYRGSPQTYTF
TRBJ2-7 TRBV19 - CASSLGLAGSREQYF
TRBJ2-1 TRBV9 - CASSEGGRGLWQFF
TRBJ2-6 TRBV11-3 once CASSLESSGANVLTF
TRBJ2-5 TRBV7-3 - CASSPRPSSVGEVQYF
TRBJ1-3 TRBV18 - CASSPGDSRVGNTIYF
TRBJ2-5 TRBV11-2 - CASSLGTGFLRETQYF
TRBJ2-5 TRBV1 - CTSSQERLAGTQETQYF
TRBJ2-3 TRBV11-3 - CASSFLTGVGTDTQYF
TRBJ2-5 TRBV5-5 - CASSSGTEETQYF
TRBJ1-2 TRBV7-9 - CASSQTGVYYGYTF
TRBJ2-1 TRBV3-1/TRBV3-2 - CASSQDRENEQFF
TRBJ2-5 TRBV6-2/TRBV6-3 - CASSQQGLETQYF
TRBJ2-1 TRBV29-1 - CSVETGMSGNEQFF
TRBJ1-4 TRBV10-3 few CAIRGFEGEKLFF
TRBJ2-3 TRBV11-2 - CASSSTPDRGLNTDTQYF
TRBJ1-1 TRBV5-1 - CASSSGQGLYTEAFF
TRBJ1-6 TRBV24-1 - CATSGQGKGWAPLHF